These 20 T cell receptor beta chains were sequenced from one sample in a study of T cell changes during pregnancy in multiple sclerosis. Assay used: immunoSEQ multiplex PCR; TCRdb lists only in-frame clones, some missing. This sample carries tens of thousands of clones, about 92% of them seen once, and the ten largest clones take 26%. The starting material was CD8+ T cells from peripheral blood mononuclear cells, obtained before pregnancy. The receptors originated from a female donor with multiple sclerosis, enrolled in a pregnancy study.

The chain has TRBV18 and TRBJ2-4; tentatively, D is TRBD2 (5 bases). CDR1 and CDR2 from the germline V gene are KGHSH and LQKENI. V dropped 5 bases and J dropped 2 bases, with 16 bases sitting between them. The CDR3 consists of 16 residues. The CDR3 bases are TGTGCCAGCTCATCCATATCTGAGGGAACCAAAAACATTCAGTACTTC. Translated: CASSSISEGTKNIQYF.

This clone came up a few times. The chain combines TRBV20-1 with TRBJ1-1; 9 bases line up with TRBD1. This CDR3 has 11 residues. Trimming at V came to 5 bases and at J to 8 bases, leaving 3 bases not matched to a gene. Germline V gene lookup returns CDR1 DFQATT and CDR2 SNEGSKA (reference sequence). CDR3 sequence: CSAPGQGEAFF. The CDR3 nucleotides are TGCAGTGCTCCAGGACAGGGGGAAGCTTTCTTT.

The rearrangement uses TRBV6-5 and TRBJ2-7; TRBD1 matches at 7 bases. V was pared by 6 bases and J by 5 bases, with 13 bases of the junction left unmatched. This CDR3 is 15 amino acids long. Germline CDR1 MNHEY, CDR2 SVGAGI. CDR3 residues: CASRHRDRPDHEQYF. CDR3 nucleotide sequence: TGTGCCAGCAGGCACCGGGACAGACCAGACCACGAGCAGTACTTC.

This sequence joins TRBV7-8 and TRBJ2-1; 8 positions match TRBD2. V trimming: 3 bases; J trimming: 10 bases; junction bases outside the gene matches: 14. This CDR3 has 16 amino acids. From germline, CDR1 is SGHVS and CDR2 FQNEAQ. In DNA form, the CDR3 reads TGTGCCAGCAGCTTCCCCGAGACTAGCGCCTGGAGCGAGCAGTTCTTC. Translating it yields CASSFPETSAWSEQFF.

This chain joins TRBV5-1 and TRBJ1-1; 8 bases are a match to TRBD1. This CDR3 has 16 residues. Germline CDR1 SGHRS, CDR2 YFSETQ. Trimming took 2 bases from V and 5 from J; bases not matched to a gene: 11. CDR3 DNA: TGCGCCAGCAGCTTACGGACAGGGTGGGGAGTTACTGAAGCTTTCTTT. Residues: CASSLRTGWGVTEAFF.

The chain is built from TRBV2 and TRBJ1-1; tentative D call: TRBD1 (6 bases). The CDR3 is 13 residues long. V lost 10 bases and J 2 bases, leaving 14 bases between the germline ends. CDR1 is SNHLY, CDR2 FYNNEI, per germline. This CDR3 is CANPTGTNTEAFF. The DNA of the CDR3 is TGTGCCAACCCGACAGGTACAAACACTGAAGCTTTCTTT.

The chain couples TRBV25-1 to TRBJ2-1; 9 positions match TRBD2. The CDR3 is 15 residues long. Losses at the gene ends were 2 bases for V and 8 bases for J; bases not matched to a gene: 7. Germline CDR1 reads MGHDK; CDR2 reads SYGVNS. The CDR3 region has the DNA TGTGCCAGCAGTGAAGCTAGCGGGATGCCTCATGAGCAGTTCTTC. Its protein is CASSEASGMPHEQFF.

The rearrangement links TRBV19 to TRBJ1-1, with 11 bases aligning to TRBD1. This CDR3 region has 15 residues. V was clipped by 3 bases and J by 5 bases; unmatched bases: 5. Germline V gene sequence: CDR1 LNHDA, CDR2 SQIVND (reference sequence). Here the CDR3 reads CASSMGDRGVTEAFF. In nucleotides, the CDR3 is TGTGCCAGTAGTATGGGGGACAGGGGGGTGACTGAAGCTTTCTTT.

This chain joins TRBV7-3 and TRBJ2-7, with 14 bases matching TRBD2. The germline gives CDR1 SGHTA, CDR2 FQGTGA. CDR3 length: 15 residues. Unmatched junction bases numbered 5, after V lost 4 bases and J lost 6 bases. The chain's CDR3 is CASSSTGTSGSEQYF. DNA of the CDR3: TGTGCCAGCAGCTCTACCGGGACTAGCGGGAGCGAGCAGTACTTC.

The table lists this clone with a count of one. The chain links TRBV28 to TRBJ2-1; TRBD2 matches 8 bases. Looked up from germline, CDR1 is MDHEN and CDR2 is SYDVKM. Trimming removed 2 bases from V and 0 bases from J; junction bases left unmatched: 0. The CDR3 contains 15 residues. The chain's CDR3 is CASSLSGSSYNEQFF. In nucleotides, the CDR3 is TGTGCCAGCAGTTTAAGCGGGAGCTCCTACAATGAGCAGTTCTTC.

V gene TRBV7-6 combines with J gene TRBJ2-2; 7 bases map to TRBD2. Germline values: CDR1 SGHVS, CDR2 FNYEAQ. Germline trimming cut 5 bases from V and 5 bases from J; bases unmatched to any gene: 11. The CDR3 covers 16 residues. The CDR3, as DNA: TGTGCCAGCAGCCCCGGTTCGGTGCGGGGGACCGGGGAGCTGTTTTTT. This sequence encodes CASSPGSVRGTGELFF.

J is TRBJ2-3 and V is TRBV9; D remains ambiguous. Germline values: CDR1 SGDLS, CDR2 YYNGEE. V lost 7 bases to trimming and J lost 6 bases, with 18 bases between them. CDR3 length: 14 amino acids. As DNA, the CDR3 is TGTGCCAGCTCCTTGAGGCCCGTTCCGGATACGCAGTATTTT. This translates into CASSLRPVPDTQYF.

This chain joins TRBV6-5 and TRBJ1-3; D unclear. V was shortened by 0 bases and J by 6 bases, with 12 bases between the two germline ends. Per the germline V gene, CDR1 is MNHEY and CDR2 is SVGAGI. The CDR3 spans 15 residues. The CDR3 spells CASSYSVPGPNTIYF. CDR3 coding DNA: TGTGCCAGCAGTTACTCGGTCCCTGGGCCAAACACCATATATTTT.

The chain joins TRBV7-9 to TRBJ2-3, with D possibly matching TRBD2 (6 bases). The CDR3 is made up of 16 amino acids. V gave up 6 bases and J gave up 2 bases, with 18 bases separating them. Germline V lookup: CDR1 SEHNR, CDR2 FQNEAQ (reference sequence). DNA of the CDR3: TGTGCCAGCAGTGCAGCCTCGGGACTCAACACAGATACGCAGTATTTT. Its translation is CASSAASGLNTDTQYF. Full variable domain (outside the CDR3, taken from reference TRBV7-9 and TRBJ2-3): DTGVSQNPRHKITKRGQNVTFRCDPISEHNRLYWYRQTLGQGPEFLTYFQNEAQLEKSRLLSDRFSAERPKGSFSTLEIQRTEQGDSAMYLCASSAASGLNTDTQYFGPGTRLTVL.

V is TRBV6-1 and J is TRBJ2-5, with 10 bases identical to TRBD2. From germline, CDR1 is MNHNS and CDR2 SASEGT. The CDR3 runs to 15 residues. V gave up 3 bases and J gave up 5 bases; unmatched junction bases: 6. For the CDR3, the DNA is TGTGCCAGCAGTGAGCCACTAGCGGGACGGGAGACCCAGTACTTC. As protein: CASSEPLAGRETQYF.

The J gene is TRBJ1-3, the V gene TRBV7-9; 7 bases map to TRBD1. The CDR3 contains 17 residues. After removal of 5 bases from V and 3 bases from J, the junction contained 13 bases not matched to a gene. The V gene's germline CDR1 is SEHNR and CDR2 FQNEAQ (reference sequence). CDR3 sequence: CASSPRRGTPDGNTIYF. The CDR3 DNA sequence: TGTGCCAGCAGCCCTCGCAGGGGGACGCCGGATGGAAACACCATATATTTT.

The rearrangement uses TRBV28 and TRBJ2-2, with 14 positions matching TRBD2. CDR3 length: 17 residues. V gave up 2 bases and J gave up 8 bases; unmatched junction bases: 7. CDR1 is MDHEN, CDR2 SYDVKM, per germline. The CDR3 region has the DNA TGTGCCAGCAGTTTACGGGCGTGGACTAGCGGGAGGGGGGAGCTGTTTTTT. As protein: CASSLRAWTSGRGELFF.

The chain links TRBV27 to TRBJ2-7; 8 positions agree with TRBD2. Germline trimming cut 5 bases from V and 1 base from J; bases unmatched to any gene: 4. Germline V gene lookup returns CDR1 MNHEY and CDR2 SMNVEV (reference sequence). The CDR3 is made up of 14 amino acids. The CDR3 DNA reads TGTGCCAGCAGTGACGAGCGGGGGTCCTACGAGCAGTACTTC. Encoded protein: CASSDERGSYEQYF.

The chain combines TRBV5-1 with TRBJ2-3; 10 bases agree with TRBD1. The trim removed 4 bases at V and 4 bases at J, leaving 9 bases unmatched. CDR1 is SGHRS and CDR2 is YFSETQ in the germline V gene. The CDR3 spans 16 residues. CDR3 DNA sequence: TGCGCCAGCAGCCCGGGGACCGGGACAGGGGCAGATACGCAGTATTTT. Residues: CASSPGTGTGADTQYF. Based on the CDR3 plus reference TRBV5-1 and TRBJ2-3, the full variable domain is KAGVTQTPRYLIKTRGQQVTLSCSPISGHRSVSWYQQTPGQGLQFLFEYFSETQRNKGNFPGRFSGRQFSNSRSEMNVSTLELGDSALYLCASSPGTGTGADTQYFGPGTRLTVL.

The J gene is TRBJ1-1, the V gene TRBV6-6, with D maybe TRBD1 (5 bases). V lost 7 bases to trimming and J lost 0 bases, with 12 bases between them. This CDR3 contains 14 residues. Germline CDR1 MNHNY, CDR2 SVGAGI (reference sequence). This CDR3 reads CASTWTNLNTEAFF. The CDR3 coding sequence is TGTGCCAGCACCTGGACAAACTTGAACACTGAAGCTTTCTTT.